This entry describes one TCR beta chain. The antigen remains undetermined. Beta-chain TCR cDNA was generated via 5'RACE template switching with UMIs. TCRdb reanalyzed the 5' RACE reads and collapses them to one entry per CDR3 protein, without DNA. The table lists some 140,000 distinct CDR3 sequences. The data belong to a study of T cells expressing NK-cell markers. As for the study in general: Source material for TCR beta repertoires consisted of sorted CD3+CD56+NKG2C+, CD3+CD56+NKG2C- and CD3+CD56-NKG2C+ T cells. Serological testing identified most of the eight sequenced donors as HCMV-seropositive and one as seronegative. Whole-study results and caveats: Dominant NKG2C+ clonotypes made up about 1.0-7.5% of CD8+ T cells in roughly 6 donors.

The CDR3 is made up of 14 amino acids. The V gene's germline CDR1 is SNHLY and CDR2 FYNNEI. The gene calls are TRBV2 and TRBJ1-5; absent DNA, TCRdb's TRBD1 call cannot be checked. Material: blood T cells: a sorted CD56 or NKG2C T cell subset, CD4+ or CD8+ T cells, or bulk PBMC T cells (not recorded which). The sequence derives from a woman in her forties or fifties in good health. Here the CDR3 reads CASTRTGGDQPQHF.